This T cell receptor beta chain was documented in a study of tumor and adjacent non-tumor tissue in lung cancer. Study-level information: The cohort had about a dozen adenocarcinoma, a couple of squamous cell and 1 small cell patients. About 4.17 million productive TCRbeta reads were obtained per sample on average.

This clonotype was found many times. No cell sorting was done before RNA was extracted from the tissue. Newly diagnosed lung cancer patients had thoracic surgery in China, August–late 2014, without prior chemotherapy. Three rounds of nested PCR, following a modified ARM-PCR protocol, produced the TCRbeta library. From the multiplex PCR reads, TCRdb called clonotypes with MiXCR, one entry per CDR3 protein. In the table there are some 80,000 distinct CDR3 sequences, 72% of which are singletons. The sequence was collected from a woman in her forties with non-small cell lung cancer. Sequencing input: lung tumor tissue.

DNA of the CDR3: TGTGCCAGCAGTCGAACAGGGGGTCCCGCTAATGAAAAACTGTTTTTT. Translated, it gives CASSRTGGPANEKLFF. The rearrangement links TRBV6-6 to TRBJ1-4; 8 bases line up with TRBD1. The germline V gene has CDR1 MNHNY and CDR2 SVGAGI (reference sequence). Trimming removed 5 bases from V and 3 bases from J; junction bases left unmatched: 8. The CDR3 is 16 amino acids.